The 11 T cell receptor beta chains below all came from one sample that was sequenced in a study of blood T cells in healthy people across ages. The use of a sample-barcoded 5' primer and a J-beta primer mix characterized a second PCR of roughly 6 to 11 cycles. TCRdb called the 5' RACE reads again in MiXCR, with one record for every CDR3 protein. The table shows roughly 500,000 distinct CDR3 sequences, with approximately 30% occurring only once. The sample comprised blood. The source is a woman in her seventies in good health.

This clonotype was counted many times. Sequence at one end of the junction differs from germline and may be a read error. The genes are TRBV5-1 and TRBJ2-5, with D tentatively TRBD1 or TRBD2 (6 bases each). The CDR3 sequence is 14 residues long. The germline gives CDR1 SGHRS, CDR2 YFSETQ. CDR3 coding DNA: TGTGCCAGCAGCTTAGGGGGGATACAAGAGACCCAGTACTTC. The encoded protein is CASSLGGIQETQYF.

Regarding this clonotype: Its ends do not fully match the called genes, so a read error is possible. The V call is TRBV20-1, the J call TRBJ2-4; 10 nucleotides align to TRBD2. Per the germline V gene, CDR1 is DFQATT and CDR2 is SNEGSKA (reference sequence). The CDR3 has 15 residues. The CDR3 DNA reads as TGCAGTGCTACAAGCGGGGGGGCCACCAAAACCATTCAGTACTTC. It encodes CSATSGGATKTIQYF.

This sequence joins TRBV20-1 and TRBJ2-3; a weak D match, TRBD2 (7 bases). The CDR3 is 15 amino acids. V was trimmed by 0 bases and J by 2 bases, leaving 12 bases between them. CDR1 is DFQATT, CDR2 SNEGSKA, per germline (reference sequence). This CDR3 reads CSAREAGTTTDTQYF. CDR3 coding DNA: TGCAGTGCTAGAGAAGCGGGGACAACCACAGATACGCAGTATTTT.

For the CDR3, the DNA is TGTGCCAGCAGGGAGTCCCCACATGAGCAGTTCTTC. This gives the protein CASRESPHEQFF. V is TRBV2 and J is TRBJ2-5, with D unresolved. The closer fit of TRBJ2-1 to the DNA end suggests the J call may be wrong. The CDR3 runs to 12 residues. The germline CDR1 and CDR2 sequences are SNHLY and FYNNEI.

The chain recombines TRBV5-1 with TRBJ1-1, with D unresolved. V was pared by 4 bases and J by 1 base, with 11 bases between. CDR1 and CDR2 (germline): SGHRS, YFSETQ. The CDR3 is made up of 14 amino acids. For the CDR3, the DNA is TGCGCCAGCAGCCCCCGACTCCCGAACACTGAAGCTTTCTTT. Its protein product is CASSPRLPNTEAFF.

The J gene is TRBJ1-5, the V gene TRBV4-2; D remains ambiguous. Trimming stripped 3 bases from V and 7 bases from J, with 10 bases between. The CDR3 runs to 13 residues. Germline CDR1 and CDR2: LGHNA and YNFKEQ. DNA for the CDR3: TGTGCCAGCAGCCAGGGTACGGGGCAGCCCCAGCATTTT. Amino acid sequence: CASSQGTGQPQHF.

The table lists this clonotype with a few counts. The chain couples TRBV11-2 to TRBJ1-2; TRBD1 aligns across 8 bases. J gave up 5 bases and V 2 bases, and 7 bases lay outside the gene matches. Germline-derived CDR1 and CDR2 are SGHAT and FQNNGV. The CDR3 runs to 15 residues. CDR3 amino acids: CASSLPGGGLYGYTF. CDR3 coding DNA: TGTGCCAGCAGCTTACCAGGGGGCGGTCTATATGGCTACACCTTC.

The CDR3 loop is CASSRNGLAVAGELFF. In DNA, the CDR3 is TGTGCCAGCTCACGAAACGGACTAGCCGTCGCCGGGGAGCTGTTTTTT. The genes are TRBV18 and TRBJ2-2; TRBD2 aligns across 8 bases. CDR1 and CDR2 from the germline V gene are KGHSH and LQKENI. J gave up 6 bases and V 4 bases, and 10 bases lay outside the gene matches. This CDR3 is built from 16 residues.

This clonotype was detected a few times. CDR3 sequence reads: CALRTGGLEQYF. The DNA for the CDR3 is TGTGCCTTAAGGACAGGGGGCTTGGAGCAGTACTTC. The chain has TRBV30 and TRBJ2-7, with TRBD1 matching 11 bases. The CDR3 covers 12 residues. Trimming took 7 bases from V and 7 from J; bases not matched to a gene: 6. Per the germline V gene, CDR1 is GTSNPN and CDR2 is SVGIG (reference sequence).

This clonotype has a handful of counts. A read error may produce the germline difference seen at one junction end. V usage is TRBV28 and J usage is TRBJ2-1; the match to TRBD2 covers 8 bases. The J call may be faulty, since TRBJ2-5 better matches the DNA end. In germline, CDR1 is MDHEN, CDR2 SYDVKM. The CDR3 is 15 residues long. The CDR3 sequence: CAGSFLAGGGETQYF. The CDR3 bases are TGTGCCGGCAGTTTCCTCGCCGGGGGGGGAGAGACCCAGTACTTC.

The DNA of the CDR3 is TGTGCCAGCAGCTTAGTGGAGGGGGGCCCCTACAATGAGCAGTTCTTC. As protein: CASSLVEGGPYNEQFF. This rearrangement joins TRBV11-2 to TRBJ2-1; D may match TRBD1 or TRBD2 (6 bases each). The V gene lost 1 base and the J gene lost 2 bases, with 12 bases spanning the gap. CDR1 and CDR2 from the germline V gene are SGHAT and FQNNGV. CDR3 size: 16 residues.